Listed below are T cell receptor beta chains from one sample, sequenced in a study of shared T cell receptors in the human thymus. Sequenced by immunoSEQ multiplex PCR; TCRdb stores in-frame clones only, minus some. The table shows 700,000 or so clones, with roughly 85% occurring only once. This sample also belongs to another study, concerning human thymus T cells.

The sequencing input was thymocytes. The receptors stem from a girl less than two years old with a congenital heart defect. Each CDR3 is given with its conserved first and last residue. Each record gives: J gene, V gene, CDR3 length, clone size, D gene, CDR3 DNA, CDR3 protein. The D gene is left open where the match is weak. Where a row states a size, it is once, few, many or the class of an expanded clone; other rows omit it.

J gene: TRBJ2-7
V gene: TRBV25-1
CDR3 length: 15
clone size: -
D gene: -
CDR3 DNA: TGTGCCAGCAGACCGGTTACCGGGATTCCCTACGAGCAGTACTTC
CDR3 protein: CASRPVTGIPYEQYF

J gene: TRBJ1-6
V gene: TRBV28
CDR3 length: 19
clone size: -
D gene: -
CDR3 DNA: TGTGCCAGCAGTCGACCGACAGGAGAAAAGAGCTCCTATAATTCACCCCTCCACTTT
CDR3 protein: CASSRPTGEKSSYNSPLHF

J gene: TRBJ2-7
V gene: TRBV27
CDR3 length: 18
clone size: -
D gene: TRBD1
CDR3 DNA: TGTGCCAGCAGTTTGTCTAGACCGGAGCCGGGACAGACCTACGAGCAGTACTTC
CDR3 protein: CASSLSRPEPGQTYEQYF

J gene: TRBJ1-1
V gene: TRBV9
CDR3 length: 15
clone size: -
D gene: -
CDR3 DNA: TGTGCCAGCAGCGTAGAGGATCGGGGGGGCACTGAAGCTTTCTTT
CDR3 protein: CASSVEDRGGTEAFF

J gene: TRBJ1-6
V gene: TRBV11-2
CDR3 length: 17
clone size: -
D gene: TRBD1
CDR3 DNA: TGTGCCAGCAGCTTAGATCCAGACAGGGGGCTGCATTCACCCCTCCACTTT
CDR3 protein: CASSLDPDRGLHSPLHF

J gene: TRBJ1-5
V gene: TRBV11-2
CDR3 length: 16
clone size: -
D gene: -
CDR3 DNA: TGTGCCAGCAGCTTAAGCGCTATTAGGGGGAGTCGGCCCCAGCATTTT
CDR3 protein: CASSLSAIRGSRPQHF

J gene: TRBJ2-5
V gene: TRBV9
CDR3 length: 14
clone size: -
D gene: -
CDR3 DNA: TGTGCCAGCAGCGTTTCACTAGCCCAAGAGACCCAGTACTTC
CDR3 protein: CASSVSLAQETQYF

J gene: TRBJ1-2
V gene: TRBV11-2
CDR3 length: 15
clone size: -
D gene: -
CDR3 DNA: TGTGCCAGCAGCCCAAGCCTCGGGACACCCCATGGCTACACCTTC
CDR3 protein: CASSPSLGTPHGYTF

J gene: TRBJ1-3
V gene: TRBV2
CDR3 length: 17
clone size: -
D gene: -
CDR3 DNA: TGTGCCAGCAGTGAAGCGCTTCTACGGGGGGCTGGAAACACCATATATTTT
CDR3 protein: CASSEALLRGAGNTIYF

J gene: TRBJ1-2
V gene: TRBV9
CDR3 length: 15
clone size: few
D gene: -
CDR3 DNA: TGTGCCAGCAGCCCCACGGGGGGGGCCTACTATGGCTACACCTTC
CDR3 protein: CASSPTGGAYYGYTF

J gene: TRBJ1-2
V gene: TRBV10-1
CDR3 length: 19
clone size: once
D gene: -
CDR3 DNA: TGCGCCAGCAGTGTTTTGACAAAAGCGGCGGTTCAGGTTACCTATGGCTACACCTTC
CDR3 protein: CASSVLTKAAVQVTYGYTF

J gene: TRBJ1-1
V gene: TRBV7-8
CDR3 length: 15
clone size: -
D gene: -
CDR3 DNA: TGTGCCAGCAGCTTAGGAGAGGAGGGAGAGACTGAAGCTTTCTTT
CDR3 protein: CASSLGEEGETEAFF

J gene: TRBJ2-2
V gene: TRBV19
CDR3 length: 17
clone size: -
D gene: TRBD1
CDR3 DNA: TGTGCCAGTAGCCCCTTGCCGGGACAGATGAACACCGGGGAGCTGTTTTTT
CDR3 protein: CASSPLPGQMNTGELFF

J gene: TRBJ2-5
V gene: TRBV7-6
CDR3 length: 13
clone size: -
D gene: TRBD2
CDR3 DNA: TGTGCCAGCACCCGGGGGGGGGAAGAGACCCAGTACTTC
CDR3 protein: CASTRGGEETQYF

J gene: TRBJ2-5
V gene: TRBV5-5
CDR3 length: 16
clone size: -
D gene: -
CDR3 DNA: TGTGCCAGCAGCTTGGAACTCAGTAGCGCGGGGAAGACCCAGTACTTC
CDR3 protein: CASSLELSSAGKTQYF

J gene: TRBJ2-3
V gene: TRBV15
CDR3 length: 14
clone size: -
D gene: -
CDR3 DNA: TGTGCCACCAGCAGGGGGCGACAGACCAGAACGCAGTATTTT
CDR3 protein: CATSRGRQTRTQYF

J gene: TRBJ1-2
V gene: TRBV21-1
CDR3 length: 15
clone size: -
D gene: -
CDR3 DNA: TGTGCCAGCAGCGAAACAGGGGGCAGGTCCAATGGCTACACCTTC
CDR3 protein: CASSETGGRSNGYTF

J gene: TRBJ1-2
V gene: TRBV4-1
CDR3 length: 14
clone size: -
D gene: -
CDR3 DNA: TGCGCCAGCAGCCACCTGACAGTCAAATATGGCTACACCTTC
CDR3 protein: CASSHLTVKYGYTF

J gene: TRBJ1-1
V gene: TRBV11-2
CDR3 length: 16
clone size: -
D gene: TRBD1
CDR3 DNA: TGTGCCAGCAGCTTAGAACGACCCCAGGGGGATACTGAAGCTTTCTTT
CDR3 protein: CASSLERPQGDTEAFF

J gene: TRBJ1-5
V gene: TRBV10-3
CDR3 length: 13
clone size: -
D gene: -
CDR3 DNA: TGTGCCATCAGTGAGGGGGGGATTCAGCCCCAGCATTTT
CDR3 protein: CAISEGGIQPQHF

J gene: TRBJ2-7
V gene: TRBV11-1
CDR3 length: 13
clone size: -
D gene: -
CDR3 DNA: TGTGCCAGCAGCCTACGGGAACCAACCGAGCAGTACTTC
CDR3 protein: CASSLREPTEQYF

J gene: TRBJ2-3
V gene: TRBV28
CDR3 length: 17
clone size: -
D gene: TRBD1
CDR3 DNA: TGTGCCAGCAGTGAGGACCCGGGACAGGGGGGCACAGATACGCAGTATTTT
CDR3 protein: CASSEDPGQGGTDTQYF